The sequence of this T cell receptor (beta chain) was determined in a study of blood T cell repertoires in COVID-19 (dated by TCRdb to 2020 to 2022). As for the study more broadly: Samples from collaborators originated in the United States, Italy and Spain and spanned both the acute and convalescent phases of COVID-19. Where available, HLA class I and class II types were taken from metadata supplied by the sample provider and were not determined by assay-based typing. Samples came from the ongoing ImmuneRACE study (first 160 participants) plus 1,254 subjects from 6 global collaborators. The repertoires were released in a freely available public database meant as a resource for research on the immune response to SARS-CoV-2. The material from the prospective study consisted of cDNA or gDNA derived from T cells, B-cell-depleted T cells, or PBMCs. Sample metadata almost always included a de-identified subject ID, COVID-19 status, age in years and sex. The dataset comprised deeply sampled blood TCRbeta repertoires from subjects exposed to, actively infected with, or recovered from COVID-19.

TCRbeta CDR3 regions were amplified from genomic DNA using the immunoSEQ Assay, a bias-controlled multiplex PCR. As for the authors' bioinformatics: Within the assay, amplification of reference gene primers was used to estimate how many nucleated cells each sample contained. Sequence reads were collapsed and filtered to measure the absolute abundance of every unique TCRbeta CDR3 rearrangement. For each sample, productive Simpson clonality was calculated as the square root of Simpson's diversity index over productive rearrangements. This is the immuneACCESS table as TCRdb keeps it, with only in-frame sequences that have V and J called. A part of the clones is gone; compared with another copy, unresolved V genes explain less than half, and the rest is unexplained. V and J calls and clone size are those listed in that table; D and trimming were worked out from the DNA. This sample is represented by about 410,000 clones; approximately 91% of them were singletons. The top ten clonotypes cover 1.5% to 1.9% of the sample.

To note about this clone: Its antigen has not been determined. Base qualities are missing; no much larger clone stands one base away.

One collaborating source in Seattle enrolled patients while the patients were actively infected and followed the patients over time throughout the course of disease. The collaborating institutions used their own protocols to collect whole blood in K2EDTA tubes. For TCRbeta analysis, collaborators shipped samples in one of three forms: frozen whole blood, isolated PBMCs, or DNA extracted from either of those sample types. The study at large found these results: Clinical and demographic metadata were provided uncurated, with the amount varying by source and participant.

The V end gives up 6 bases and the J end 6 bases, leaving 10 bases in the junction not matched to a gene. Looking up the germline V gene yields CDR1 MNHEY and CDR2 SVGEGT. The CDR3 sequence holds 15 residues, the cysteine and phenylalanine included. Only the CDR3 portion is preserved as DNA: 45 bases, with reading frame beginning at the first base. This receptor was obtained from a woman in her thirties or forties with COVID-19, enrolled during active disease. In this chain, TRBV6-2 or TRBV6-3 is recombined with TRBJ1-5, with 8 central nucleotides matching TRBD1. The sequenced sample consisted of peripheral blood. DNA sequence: TGTGCCAGCAGCTCAATTGACAGGGGAGGTCAGCCCCAGCATTTT. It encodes CASSSIDRGGQPQHF.